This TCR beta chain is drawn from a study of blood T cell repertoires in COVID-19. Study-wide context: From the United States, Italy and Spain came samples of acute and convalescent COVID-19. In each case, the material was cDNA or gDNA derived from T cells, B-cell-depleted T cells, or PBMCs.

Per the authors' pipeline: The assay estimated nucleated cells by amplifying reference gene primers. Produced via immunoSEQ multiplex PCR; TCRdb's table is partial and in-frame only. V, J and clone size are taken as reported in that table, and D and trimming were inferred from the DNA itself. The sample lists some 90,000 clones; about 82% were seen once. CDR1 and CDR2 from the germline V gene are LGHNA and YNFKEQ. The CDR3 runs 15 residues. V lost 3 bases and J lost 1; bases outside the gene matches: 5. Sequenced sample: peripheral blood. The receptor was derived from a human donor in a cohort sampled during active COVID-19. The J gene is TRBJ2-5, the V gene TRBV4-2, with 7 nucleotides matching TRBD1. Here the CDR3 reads CASSQDGTVQETQYF. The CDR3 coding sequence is TGTGCCAGCAGCCAGGATGGGACAGTCCAAGAGACCCAGTACTTC.